The 2 T cell receptor beta chains in this list originate from one sample, sequenced in a study of follicular helper T cells after annual influenza vaccination. The time point: 2014-2015 season, 7 days after vaccination. Sequencing used immunoSEQ multiplex PCR; TCRdb keeps in-frame clones, though not all of them. Of around 10,000 clones listed, roughly 80% were seen once; the top ten hold around 3.5%. Sequencing used CXCR5+ CD38- circulating T follicular helper cells from blood, obtained 7 days after influenza vaccination. Subset indicated: circulating Tfh, non-naive CD4+CXCR5+PD-1+ (ICOS+CD38+ or ICOS-CD38-). The receptors were gathered from an adult who received the influenza vaccine.

The rearrangement joins TRBV7-8 to TRBJ1-2; D uncertain. Germline V gives CDR1 SGHVS, CDR2 FQNEAQ. The germline V and J ends were trimmed by 4 bases and 4 bases, with 10 bases remaining between them. The CDR3 length is 13 residues. The CDR3 DNA is TGTGCCAGCAGCTCCAAACGGGCCTATGGCTACACCTTC. Amino acid sequence: CASSSKRAYGYTF.

The chain carries TRBV18 and TRBJ2-7, with 10 bases aligning to TRBD1. Germline V gives CDR1 KGHSH, CDR2 LQKENI. J gave up 7 bases and V 0 bases, and 6 bases lay outside the gene matches. This CDR3 is 15 amino acids long. The CDR3 is CASSPPTGGSGEQYF. The CDR3 DNA reads TGTGCCAGCTCACCACCGACAGGGGGCTCTGGGGAGCAGTACTTC.